The 18 T cell receptor beta chains given below trace back to one sample, sequenced in a study of T cells in Graves' hyperthyroidism and ophthalmopathy. There were TCR beta CDR3 regions amplified from RNA transcripts. A first-round RT-PCR of the TCR CDR3 used the HTBI primer set. TCRdb re-called the multiplex PCR reads through MiXCR, storing one row per CDR3 protein. The data contain 450,000 to 600,000 distinct CDR3 sequences, about 20% of them singletons. What was sequenced was blood. The source of these receptors is a man between 40 and 49 years old with Graves' ophthalmopathy.

This clonotype was observed many times. The chain links TRBV6-2 or TRBV6-3 to TRBJ2-3; possibly TRBD2 for D (6 bases). The CDR3 has 18 amino acids. With 0 bases removed from V and 0 bases from J, the gap between germline ends came to 16 bases. Germline loops: CDR1 MNHEY, CDR2 SVGEGT. The CDR3 DNA reads as TGTGCCAGCAGTTACTCGACTAGAGAGGGGAGTAGCACAGATACGCAGTATTTT. Translating gives CASSYSTREGSSTDTQYF.

With regard to this clonotype: The limits of the CDR3 on the DNA are not certain, so only TCRdb's listed CDR3 is given. The chain links TRBV27 to TRBJ1-1. Counting both end residues, the CDR3 totals 11 amino acids. CDR1 MNHEY and CDR2 SMNVEV come from the germline V gene (reference sequence). CDR3 sequence: CASSVGAGTFF.

This clonotype has a handful of counts. The chain links TRBV11-2 to TRBJ2-2; D possibly corresponds to TRBD2 (5 bases). The V gene's germline CDR1 is SGHAT and CDR2 FQNNGV. The CDR3 contains 17 residues. Deletions cut 5 bases from V and 0 bases from J, with 16 bases between. In DNA form, the CDR3 reads TGTGCCAGCAGCCCTTCCCCCCGGAGGACGAACACCGGGGAGCTGTTTTTT. It specifies CASSPSPRRTNTGELFF. The full variable domain, rest sourced from reference TRBV11-2 and TRBJ2-2, is EAGVAQSPRYKIIEKRQSVAFWCNPISGHATLYWYQQILGQGPKLLIQFQNNGVVDDSQLPKDRFSAERLKGVDSTLKIQPAKLEDSAVYLCASSPSPRRTNTGELFFGEGSRLTVL.

The chain carries TRBV27 and TRBJ1-5; D is perhaps TRBD1 (6 bases). CDR1 is MNHEY and CDR2 is SMNVEV in the germline V gene (reference sequence). CDR3 length: 18 amino acids. The ends were cut back, 3 bases at V and 3 bases at J, with 21 bases in the middle. The CDR3 nucleotides read TGTGCCAGCAGTTTCTGCGTGGGGGCGGGGGAGGACAATCAGCCCCAGCATTTT. Its protein is CASSFCVGAGEDNQPQHF.

This clonotype was found many times. This sequence joins TRBV2 and TRBJ2-1; 11 bases agree with TRBD2. The CDR3 spans 15 residues. CDR1 SNHLY and CDR2 FYNNEI come from the germline V gene. J lost 4 bases, V lost 7 bases, and 6 bases had no gene match. CDR3 in amino acids: CASTEGTSGYNEQFF. The CDR3 DNA reads TGTGCCAGCACCGAGGGGACTAGCGGATACAATGAGCAGTTCTTC. Full variable domain (outside the CDR3, taken from reference TRBV2 and TRBJ2-1): EPEVTQTPSHQVTQMGQEVILRCVPISNHLYFYWYRQILGQKVEFLVSFYNNEISEKSEIFDDQFSVERPDGSNFTLKIRSTKLEDSAMYFCASTEGTSGYNEQFFGPGTRLTVL.

This clonotype was counted a few times. This chain connects TRBV6-6 to TRBJ2-1; TRBD1 aligns across 9 bases. Trimming at V came to 0 bases and at J to 3 bases, leaving 9 bases not matched to a gene. Germline assignment: CDR1 MNHNY and CDR2 SVGAGI (reference sequence). The CDR3 has 18 residues. CDR3 sequence (DNA): TGTGCCAGCAGTTACTCGAACGTTTGGGACAGGGTCTACAATGAGCAGTTCTTC. It yields the protein CASSYSNVWDRVYNEQFF.

This clonotype has just a few counts. V is TRBV20-1 and J is TRBJ2-5; TRBD2 matches 7 bases. The CDR3 runs to 13 residues. The germline gives CDR1 DFQATT, CDR2 SNEGSKA (reference sequence). Losses at the gene ends were 5 bases for V and 7 bases for J; bases not matched to a gene: 10. CDR3 sequence: CSAPTSYLGTQYF. The CDR3 nucleotides are TGCAGTGCTCCGACTAGCTATCTTGGGACCCAGTACTTC.

This clonotype appeared many times. This chain links TRBV12-3 or TRBV12-4 with TRBJ2-5, with D tentatively TRBD2 (7 bases). V was shortened by 7 bases and J by 1 base, with 19 bases between the two germline ends. There are 16 residues in the CDR3. CDR3: CASMTNERDIQETQYF. The CDR3 region has the DNA TGTGCCAGCATGACTAACGAGCGGGACATCCAAGAGACCCAGTACTTC.

This clonotype was recorded a few times. The chain is built from TRBV7-9 and TRBJ2-7, with D hard to call. Germline V gene lookup returns CDR1 SEHNR and CDR2 FQNEAQ (reference sequence). V lost 3 bases and J lost 1, with 10 bases in between. The length of the CDR3 is 14 residues. CDR3 loop: CASSFLGPSYEQYF. The CDR3 bases are TGTGCCAGCAGCTTTTTAGGACCATCCTACGAGCAGTACTTC.

This clonotype was found a few times. V gene TRBV6-2 or TRBV6-3 combines with J gene TRBJ1-4; tentatively, D is TRBD1 (5 bases). Germline V CDR1 and CDR2: MNHEY, SVGEGT. There are 15 residues in the CDR3. Trimming cost V 4 bases and J 10 bases, with 19 bases left between them. DNA of the CDR3: TGTGCCAGCAGTTCCCCGGGACTGACTCCAGGAAAACTGTTTTTT. It encodes CASSSPGLTPGKLFF.

This clonotype was observed a few times. This rearrangement joins TRBV29-1 to TRBJ1-2, with a weak D call TRBD1 (5 bases). The CDR3 length is 13 residues. Germline CDR1 reads SQVTM; CDR2 reads ANQGSEA. Trimming pared 3 bases from V and 4 bases from J, leaving 12 bases between. The CDR3 region has the DNA TGCAGCGTTGAGGGGCAGGGACCCTATGGCTACACCTTC. This codes for CSVEGQGPYGYTF.

A few counts support this clonotype. This chain links TRBV7-3 with TRBJ1-1; 12 bases agree with TRBD1. The V and J ends lost 2 bases and 4 bases, in that order; junction bases with no gene match: 8. This CDR3 comprises 17 residues. Germline V CDR1 and CDR2: SGHTA, FQGTGA. DNA for the CDR3: TGTGCCAGCAGCTTATGGTTGGGACAGGGGGCTCTCACTGAAGCTTTCTTT. This codes for CASSLWLGQGALTEAFF.

The chain has TRBV2 and TRBJ2-5, with TRBD1 identical over 8 bases. CDR1 is SNHLY and CDR2 is FYNNEI in the germline V gene. This CDR3 contains 12 residues. V shed 11 bases and J 3 bases; nucleotides not matched to a gene: 5. This chain's CDR3 is CAGGQGEETQYF. The CDR3 bases are TGTGCCGGAGGACAGGGCGAAGAGACCCAGTACTTC.

Ten or more counts support this clonotype. V gene TRBV30 combines with J gene TRBJ1-1; D gene uncertain. The CDR3 runs to 13 residues. CDR1 and CDR2 from the germline V gene are GTSNPN and SVGIG (reference sequence). Trimming removed 0 bases from V and 7 bases from J, with 12 bases in between. CDR3 amino acids: CAWSVSPASEAFF. DNA of the CDR3: TGTGCCTGGAGTGTAAGCCCAGCCAGTGAAGCTTTCTTT.

This clonotype was found many times. The chain uses TRBV13 and TRBJ1-4; no reliable D call. V was clipped by 1 base and J by 8 bases, with 5 bases between them. The germline V gene has CDR1 PRHDT and CDR2 FYEKMQ (reference sequence). The CDR3 sequence is 12 residues long. The CDR3 bases are TGTGCCAGCAGCTTAGTGGGCGAAAAACTGTTTTTT. Amino acids: CASSLVGEKLFF.

About this clonotype itself: A single base separates this from a much larger clone, so it may be a read error. This rearrangement joins TRBV29-1 to TRBJ2-1, with D possibly TRBD1 on 6 matching bases. The CDR3 extends over 15 amino acids. Per the germline V gene, CDR1 is SQVTM and CDR2 is ANQGSEA. CDR3 in amino acids: CSSEGRGRARNEQLF. CDR3 coding DNA: TGCAGCAGCGAAGGCAGGGGAAGGGCTCGCAATGAGCAGCTCTTC.

This clonotype showed up just a few times. The chain employs TRBV6-1 and TRBJ2-3; the D call may be TRBD1 or TRBD2 (6 bases each). This CDR3 comprises 15 residues. The V end was cut by 9 bases, the J end by 1 base, with 17 bases between. Germline V lookup: CDR1 MNHNS, CDR2 SASEGT. DNA for the CDR3: TGTGCCAGTACCGAGGGGGGAGCGCGCACAGATACGCAGTATTTT. Translating gives CASTEGGARTDTQYF.

The chain employs TRBV5-1 and TRBJ2-1; 10 bases align to TRBD2. This CDR3 is 15 amino acids long. Germline CDR1 SGHRS, CDR2 YFSETQ. V lost 4 bases, J lost 4 bases, and 5 bases stayed unmatched. The CDR3 DNA reads as TGCGCCAGCAGCCGGAGCGGGGGGGAATACAATGAGCAGTTCTTC. This gives the protein CASSRSGGEYNEQFF.